This T cell receptor beta chain originates from a study of shared clonotypes between healthy human individuals. For the study at large: For every donor, three CD4 naive, three CD4 memory, two CD8 naive and one CD8 memory plates were used. Study results and caveats: Relative to memory subsets, naive subsets generally showed larger estimated richness. Clonotypes not shared had lower generation probabilities than those common to all four donors.

From germline, CDR1 is LNHDA and CDR2 SQIVND (reference sequence). The CDR3 runs 15 residues. CD45RO negativity and positive selection for CCR7 defined naive CD8 cells, a population that excluded terminally differentiated effector memory CD45RA+ cells. The donors, all of them Caucasian adults, lived in Nashville, Tennessee. Only in-frame clones appear in the TCRdb table, and some are missing; sequencing was by immunoSEQ multiplex PCR. In the table there are hundreds of thousands of clones, 85% to 95% of which are singletons. With respect to this clone: What it binds is unknown.

This clonotype was sampled from a woman under 40 in good health. The gene calls are TRBV19 and TRBJ2-5; either TRBD1 or TRBD2 may fit D (5 bases each). The J call may not be correct, given that the DNA end is closer to TRBJ2-7. Sequencing was performed on naive CD8+ T cells sorted from blood. The CDR3 region has the DNA TGTGCCAGTAGTATAGTTCGAGGGGCTCTGGCCGAGCAGTACTTC. It is translated as CASSIVRGALAEQYF.